This T cell receptor (beta chain) was captured in a study of OX40 agonist ivuxolimab in advanced cancers. TCRdb keeps only in-frame clones here, not all; method: immunoSEQ multiplex PCR. Altogether about 47,000 clones are present, roughly nine tenths being singletons, with the ten largest covering around 15%. V lost 4 bases and J lost 2, with 12 bases in between. In germline, CDR1 is SQVTM, CDR2 ANQGSEA. The length of the CDR3 is 13 residues. The source of this sequence is an adult with an advanced solid tumor such as melanoma, head and neck, liver or kidney cancer. Material: CD4+ or CD8+ T cells sorted from blood, obtained in a trial of the OX40 agonist ivuxolimab. The chain combines TRBV29-1 with TRBJ2-7; the D is unclear. Written as DNA, the CDR3 is TGCAGCGTTGTAACCCCGATGGCCTACGAGCAGTACTTC. Its protein product is CSVVTPMAYEQYF.